The present TCR beta chain was sequenced within a study of T cells in Graves' hyperthyroidism and ophthalmopathy. Researchers amplified the TCR beta CDR3 regions from RNA transcripts. The HTBI set primed first-round TCR CDR3 RT-PCR. TCRdb reprocessed the multiplex PCR reads with MiXCR, giving one entry per CDR3 protein. This table holds about 200,000 distinct CDR3 sequences, about 18% found once. This clonotype came up many times. The diagnostic basis comprised clinical symptoms, serum thyroxine and TRAb, thyroid ultrasound and orbital computed tomography. V was pared by 0 bases and J by 5 bases, with 5 bases between. CDR3 length: 13 amino acids. Germline V CDR1 and CDR2: MNHEY, SVGEGT.

The V call is TRBV6-2 or TRBV6-3, the J call TRBJ1-5; D is ambiguous. This TCR derives from a man aged 35-49 years with Graves' hyperthyroidism. What was sequenced was blood. This CDR3 is CASSYSFYQPQHF. Written as DNA, the CDR3 is TGTGCCAGCAGTTACTCGTTCTATCAGCCCCAGCATTTT.